This T cell receptor (beta chain) originates from a study of blood T cell repertoires in COVID-19. Study in general: Donors in the United States, Italy and Spain gave samples during acute or convalescent COVID-19. Nucleic acid was either cDNA or gDNA, and it came from T cells, B-cell-depleted T cells, or PBMCs.

Original methodology: Amplification with reference gene primers provided the estimates of nucleated cell counts. TCRdb's copy holds only in-frame clones and misses some; the assay was immunoSEQ multiplex PCR. The DNA gave D and trimming, while V, J and clone size come from that table. The table shows some 150,000 clones, with roughly four fifths occurring only once. The TCR comes from an elderly man with acute or convalescent COVID-19. The specimen sequenced was peripheral blood.

In DNA form, the CDR3 reads TGTGCCAGCAGCCCTCAACTAGCAGGGCAGTTCTTC. The encoded protein is CASSPQLAGQFF. This chain links TRBV7-8 with TRBJ2-1; D might be TRBD2 (6 bases). This CDR3 is 12 amino acids long. The germline CDR1 and CDR2 sequences are SGHVS and FQNEAQ. V lost 5 bases and J lost 12, with 14 bases in between.